This T cell receptor beta chain was retrieved from a study of blood T cells in healthy people across ages. Points from the study as a whole: The lack of PBMC sorting stopped any conclusive naive versus antigen-experienced comparison.

This clonotype was seen more than once but under ten times. Its antigen remains unknown. Samples had at least 6.5 million PBMCs isolated from them. Germline CDR1 reads SQVTM; CDR2 reads ANQGSEA. This CDR3 is built from 14 residues. V was shortened by 4 bases and J by 4 bases, with 11 bases between the two germline ends. Primers used in a second PCR of roughly 6 to 11 cycles were a sample-barcoded 5' primer and a J-beta primer mix. MiXCR, applied by TCRdb to the 5' RACE reads, yields one record per CDR3 protein. The table lists 650,000 to 1,000,000 distinct CDR3 sequences, 35% to 60% of them singletons.

This clonotype originated in a man aged 80 or over in good health. The J gene is TRBJ2-6, the V gene TRBV29-1; TRBD2 might be the D (5 bases). The material sequenced was blood. CDR3 sequence: CSVAGVFGANVLTF. CDR3 DNA sequence: TGCAGCGTTGCCGGGGTATTCGGGGCCAACGTCCTGACTTTC.